Listed below are T cell receptor beta chains from one sample, sequenced in a study of CD8+ T cells in alopecia areata. Only in-frame clones appear in the TCRdb table, and some are missing; sequencing was by immunoSEQ multiplex PCR. The sample holds 250,000 to 350,000 clones, 60% seen once. Sequencing was performed on CD4+ T cells sorted from blood, taken at approximately week 52, from a patient treated with tofacitinib. Receptors originate from a human donor with alopecia areata. The CDR3 runs from the conserved cysteine through the conserved F or W. The order of the fields is CDR3 DNA, CDR3 protein, D gene, V gene, J gene, clone size. A D gene is named only where the DNA matches it firmly. Clone size is not always given. Where it is, it says once, few, many or a class for expanded clones.

DNA: TGTGCCATATCTAGCGGGGGGGCTAACACAGATACGCAGTATTTT
CDR3: CAISSGGANTDTQYF
D: TRBD2
V: TRBV10-3
J: TRBJ2-3
size: .

DNA: TGCGCCAGCAGCTTTTCCGGCCAAGAGACCCAGTACTTC
CDR3: CASSFSGQETQYF
D: .
V: TRBV5-1
J: TRBJ2-5
size: few

DNA: TGTGCCAGCAGCTCCCAGTCTGCCGGAGGTTCACCCCTCCACTTT
CDR3: CASSSQSAGGSPLHF
D: .
V: TRBV7-9
J: TRBJ1-6
size: many

DNA: TGCGCCAGCAGCTGGGCCAGAGGGGAGACCCAGTACTTC
CDR3: CASSWARGETQYF
D: .
V: TRBV5-1
J: TRBJ2-5
size: few

DNA: TGTGCCAGCAGTCGACCGGGGACTAGCGGGGGGACTACCTACGAGCAGTACTTC
CDR3: CASSRPGTSGGTTYEQYF
D: TRBD2
V: TRBV27
J: TRBJ2-7
size: .

DNA: TGCAGCGTCTTGGTCCGGTTGGGGTATGGCTACACCTTC
CDR3: CSVLVRLGYGYTF
D: .
V: TRBV29-1
J: TRBJ1-2
size: once

DNA: TGTGCCAGCAGCCGGGGCTCGAGCTCCTATAATTCACCCCTCCACTTT
CDR3: CASSRGSSSYNSPLHF
D: .
V: TRBV7-9
J: TRBJ1-6
size: once

DNA: TGTGCCAGCAGCTTGAGGACAGGCGGGGACACTGAAGCTTTCTTT
CDR3: CASSLRTGGDTEAFF
D: TRBD1
V: TRBV5-4
J: TRBJ1-1
size: .

DNA: TGTGCCAGCAGCGAATCGACAGGGGCAGAGACCCAGTACTTC
CDR3: CASSESTGAETQYF
D: TRBD1
V: TRBV11-1
J: TRBJ2-5
size: .

DNA: TGTGCCTGGAAACTGGGGACAGCCTACGAGCAGTACTTC
CDR3: CAWKLGTAYEQYF
D: TRBD1
V: TRBV30
J: TRBJ2-7
size: .

DNA: TGTGCCAGCAGCAGAACCGGGACAGGGAATTCACCCCTCCACTTT
CDR3: CASSRTGTGNSPLHF
D: TRBD1
V: TRBV11-2
J: TRBJ1-6
size: once

DNA: TGTGCTAGTGCCGACAGGGACAGGGGCAATCAGCCCCAGCATTTT
CDR3: CASADRDRGNQPQHF
D: TRBD1
V: TRBV12-5
J: TRBJ1-5
size: once

DNA: TGCAGTGCTCTCCCGGAGACCCAGTACTTC
CDR3: CSALPETQYF
D: .
V: TRBV20-1
J: TRBJ2-5
size: .

DNA: TGTGCCAGCAGTCCCCGACAGGGAGCCAAAAACATTCAGTACTTC
CDR3: CASSPRQGAKNIQYF
D: TRBD1
V: TRBV5-4
J: TRBJ2-4
size: .

DNA: TGTGCCAGCAGCCCGGACAGCTCTTATCTCCACTTT
CDR3: CASSPDSSYLHF
D: .
V: TRBV7-9
J: TRBJ1-6
size: .

DNA: TGTGCCAGCAGCTTAATTCAGTACAATGAGCAGTTCTTC
CDR3: CASSLIQYNEQFF
D: .
V: TRBV11-2
J: TRBJ2-1
size: .

DNA: TGTGCCAGCGGGCAGGGAGAGTACAATGAGCAGTTCTTC
CDR3: CASGQGEYNEQFF
D: .
V: TRBV2
J: TRBJ2-1
size: .

DNA: TGCGCCAGCAGCTTGGAGGGGCAGAACACTGAAGCTTTCTTT
CDR3: CASSLEGQNTEAFF
D: .
V: TRBV5-1
J: TRBJ1-1
size: .

DNA: TGTGCCAGCAGCTCCGTAGCGGGGGATTACAATGAGCAGTTCTTC
CDR3: CASSSVAGDYNEQFF
D: TRBD2
V: TRBV7-2
J: TRBJ2-1
size: .

DNA: TGTGCCTGGAGACGTGGACTAGCGGGGGCCTACAATGAGCAGTTCTTC
CDR3: CAWRRGLAGAYNEQFF
D: TRBD2
V: TRBV30
J: TRBJ2-1
size: .

DNA: TGTGCCAGCAGCCTACTGTCCTACGAGCAGTACTTC
CDR3: CASSLLSYEQYF
D: .
V: TRBV5-4
J: TRBJ2-7
size: .

DNA: TGTGCCAGCAGCTTATGGGGTTCGGAGACCCAGTACTTC
CDR3: CASSLWGSETQYF
D: .
V: TRBV7-9
J: TRBJ2-5
size: .

DNA: TGTGCCATCAGTGTATCCCGGGCCCCGGCGGGCACAGATACGCAGTATTTT
CDR3: CAISVSRAPAGTDTQYF
D: .
V: TRBV10-3
J: TRBJ2-3
size: .

DNA: TGTGCCTGGACCCGTCTGGACAGGAGAAACTCTGGAAACACCATATATTTT
CDR3: CAWTRLDRRNSGNTIYF
D: TRBD1
V: TRBV30
J: TRBJ1-3
size: .

DNA: TGCAGCGTTGATGGACAGGGTTACAATGAGCAGTTCTTC
CDR3: CSVDGQGYNEQFF
D: TRBD1
V: TRBV29-1
J: TRBJ2-1
size: .

DNA: TGTGCCAGCAGCCCGGGACTTGCTTACAATGAGCAGTTCTTC
CDR3: CASSPGLAYNEQFF
D: .
V: TRBV5-6
J: TRBJ2-1
size: .

DNA: TGCAGCGCTTTAGACAGTAGCAATCAGCCCCAGCATTTT
CDR3: CSALDSSNQPQHF
D: .
V: TRBV29-1
J: TRBJ1-5
size: .

DNA: TGTGCCAGCAGTTACCTGGACAGTTGGCAAGAGACCCAGTACTTC
CDR3: CASSYLDSWQETQYF
D: .
V: TRBV6-6
J: TRBJ2-5
size: few

DNA: TGTGCCAGCAGCCGGGTAGCGGGGACCGAGCAGTACTTC
CDR3: CASSRVAGTEQYF
D: TRBD2
V: TRBV13
J: TRBJ2-7
size: .

DNA: TGTGCCATCAGTACCGGGACCACGTTGGGCACTGAAGCTTTCTTT
CDR3: CAISTGTTLGTEAFF
D: .
V: TRBV10-3
J: TRBJ1-1
size: .

DNA: TGTGCCTGGAGTGGACAGAGGGGGACCTTC
CDR3: CAWSGQRGTF
D: .
V: TRBV30
J: TRBJ1-2
size: few

DNA: TGCGCCAGCAAGAGGAGGGCGGGACAGGGGGTTTACAATGAGCAGTTCTTC
CDR3: CASKRRAGQGVYNEQFF
D: TRBD1
V: TRBV5-1
J: TRBJ2-1
size: few

DNA: TGCGCCAGCAGCCCCGCTCTAAGCACAGATACGCAGTATTTT
CDR3: CASSPALSTDTQYF
D: .
V: TRBV4-3
J: TRBJ2-3
size: .

DNA: TGCGCCAGCAGCCCCACGAACACTGAAGCTTTCTTT
CDR3: CASSPTNTEAFF
D: .
V: TRBV10-2
J: TRBJ1-1
size: few

DNA: TGTGCCAGCAGCGGCGGGGTCCGGGGGGATACGCAGTATTTT
CDR3: CASSGGVRGDTQYF
D: .
V: TRBV7-9
J: TRBJ2-3
size: .

DNA: TGTGCCAGCAGCTTAGTAGGGGACACTGAAGCTTTCTTT
CDR3: CASSLVGDTEAFF
D: .
V: TRBV11-2
J: TRBJ1-1
size: .

DNA: TGTGCCAGCAGCGGCCGCGGCAGCCGCTACGAGCAGTACTTC
CDR3: CASSGRGSRYEQYF
D: .
V: TRBV27
J: TRBJ2-7
size: .

DNA: TGTGCCTGGAGTGATGGGTGGAGGAACGAGCAGTACTTC
CDR3: CAWSDGWRNEQYF
D: .
V: TRBV30
J: TRBJ2-7
size: .

DNA: TGTGCCAGTAGTGGGACGATCGCAGATACGCAGTATTTT
CDR3: CASSGTIADTQYF
D: .
V: TRBV19
J: TRBJ2-3
size: .

DNA: TGTGCCTGGAGTGTCGTTTTTGGTACGCAGTATTTT
CDR3: CAWSVVFGTQYF
D: .
V: TRBV30
J: TRBJ2-3
size: few

DNA: TGTGCCAGCAGCTTAGGGGCGTCGCAGCGCAATGAGCAGTTCTTC
CDR3: CASSLGASQRNEQFF
D: .
V: TRBV11-2
J: TRBJ2-1
size: .

DNA: TGTGCCAGCAGGAAAAACAGGGAGAGGGTAAATGAGCAGTTCTTC
CDR3: CASRKNRERVNEQFF
D: .
V: TRBV5-6
J: TRBJ2-1
size: .

DNA: TGTGCCAGCTCACCCCTGGATACAGGGGACACTGAAGCTTTCTTT
CDR3: CASSPLDTGDTEAFF
D: TRBD1
V: TRBV18
J: TRBJ1-1
size: few

DNA: TGCGCCAGCAGCTCTTCTAGCGGGGGAGAAGATACGCAGTATTTT
CDR3: CASSSSSGGEDTQYF
D: TRBD2
V: TRBV5-1
J: TRBJ2-3
size: .

DNA: TGTGCCAGCAGTTCAAACCTTGGGACATGGGAATCACCCCTCCACTTT
CDR3: CASSSNLGTWESPLHF
D: .
V: TRBV25-1
J: TRBJ1-6
size: .

DNA: TGTGCCAGCAGCGTACTTGGGGATAGCAATCAGCCCCAGCATTTT
CDR3: CASSVLGDSNQPQHF
D: .
V: TRBV9
J: TRBJ1-5
size: few

DNA: TGTGCCAGCAGCCCCCGGGCGGGCGGCTATGGCTACACCTTC
CDR3: CASSPRAGGYGYTF
D: .
V: TRBV4-2
J: TRBJ1-2
size: few

DNA: TGTGCCTGGAGACGAAGGGGGCGCCCTGGGGAGCTGTTTTTT
CDR3: CAWRRRGRPGELFF
D: TRBD1
V: TRBV30
J: TRBJ2-2
size: .

DNA: TGTGCCAGCAGCTACCTTCCCACTGAAGCTTTCTTT
CDR3: CASSYLPTEAFF
D: .
V: TRBV7-2
J: TRBJ1-1
size: once

DNA: TGTGCCAGCAGCCAAGATGGACTAGCGGGGGGGGAGACCCAGTACTTC
CDR3: CASSQDGLAGGETQYF
D: TRBD2
V: TRBV4-2
J: TRBJ2-5
size: .